The 30 T cell receptor beta chains reported below all come from one sample, sequenced in a study of cytotoxic CD8 clonotypes in ibrutinib-treated CLL. Clones were read by immunoSEQ multiplex PCR, and TCRdb kept only the in-frame ones, dropping some. The sample includes fewer than 400,000 clones, 67% of them seen just once. Source: PBMCs, taken after 36 months of ibrutinib treatment. The receptors stem from a human donor with chronic lymphocytic leukemia.

The chain has TRBV6-6 and TRBJ2-3; TRBD1 is a possible D gene (6 bases). CDR1 and CDR2 from the germline V gene are MNHNY and SVGAGI (reference sequence). The V end was cut by 7 bases, the J end by 1 base, with 12 bases between. The CDR3 runs 14 residues. CDR3 DNA: TGTGCCAGCACCATGGGACACGGCACAGATACGCAGTATTTT. Protein: CASTMGHGTDTQYF.

This sequence joins TRBV2 and TRBJ2-3; TRBD2 might be the D (5 bases). V lost 1 base and J lost 2, with 13 bases in between. CDR1 is SNHLY and CDR2 is FYNNEI in the germline V gene. The CDR3 runs 16 residues. CDR3 sequence reads: CASSEGLGVVTDTQYF. CDR3 nucleotide sequence: TGTGCCAGCAGTGAAGGGCTCGGGGTCGTCACAGATACGCAGTATTTT.

J is TRBJ2-1 and V is TRBV9; no clear D gene. The CDR3 covers 15 residues. In germline, CDR1 is SGDLS, CDR2 YYNGEE. The V and J ends lost 0 bases and 4 bases respectively, with 11 bases between them. DNA for the CDR3: TGTGCCAGCAGCGTAGACGTGGGTGGGTACAATGAGCAGTTCTTC. The encoded protein is CASSVDVGGYNEQFF.

The chain has TRBV9 and TRBJ1-2, with D possibly TRBD1 on 6 matching bases. Germline CDR1 reads SGDLS; CDR2 reads YYNGEE. Trimming shortened V by 4 bases and J by 0 bases, and 25 bases separated the two germline ends. The CDR3 covers 19 residues. The CDR3 DNA follows: TGTGCCAGCAGCCCAGACCTTAGCGGACAGCCGAAAGCTAACTATGGCTACACCTTC. It codes for CASSPDLSGQPKANYGYTF.

V is TRBV5-6 and J is TRBJ1-1; tentatively, D is TRBD1 (6 bases). Per germline, CDR1 SGHDT and CDR2 YYEEEE. The ends were cut back, 2 bases at V and 2 bases at J, with 16 bases in the middle. The length of the CDR3 is 16 residues. The CDR3 is CASSFPSKGVNTEAFF. The CDR3 DNA sequence: TGTGCCAGCAGCTTCCCCAGCAAGGGGGTTAACACTGAAGCTTTCTTT.

This chain connects TRBV10-3 to TRBJ1-3, with D possibly being TRBD1 (5 bases). Trimming pared 2 bases from V and 0 bases from J, leaving 14 bases between. The length of the CDR3 is 17 residues. Germline assignment: CDR1 ENHRY and CDR2 SYGVKD. The CDR3 region has the DNA TGTGCCATCAGTGAGGGGGCATTCTTAGGCTCTGGAAACACCATATATTTT. This encodes CAISEGAFLGSGNTIYF.

Only a few counts were recorded for this clone. V and J are TRBV4-1 and TRBJ2-2, with D unresolved. The CDR3 runs to 14 residues. The germline V gene encodes CDR1 MGHRA and CDR2 YSYEKL. V lost 7 bases to trimming and J lost 4 bases, with 13 bases between them. CDR3 residues: CASKGPPFTGELFF. In nucleotides, the CDR3 is TGCGCCAGCAAAGGCCCACCGTTCACCGGGGAGCTGTTTTTT.

The rearrangement joins TRBV7-2 to TRBJ2-7; the match to TRBD2 covers 8 bases. The germline CDR1 and CDR2 sequences are SGHTA and FQGNSA. The ends lost 4 bases at V and 3 bases at J; junction bases unmatched: 11. The CDR3 extends over 16 amino acids. The CDR3 bases are TGTGCCAGCAGCTACGGTTCTAGCGGGTGGCTCTACGAGCAGTACTTC. As protein: CASSYGSSGWLYEQYF.

In this sample, this clone turned up a few times. The rearrangement joins TRBV9 to TRBJ2-7; TRBD2 aligns across 7 bases. Per the germline V gene, CDR1 is SGDLS and CDR2 is YYNGEE. V was clipped by 3 bases and J by 2 bases; unmatched bases: 5. The CDR3 loop spans 14 amino acids. Written as DNA, the CDR3 is TGTGCCAGCAGCGCGCGGGACTATACCTACGAGCAGTACTTC. Its protein product is CASSARDYTYEQYF.

The chain couples TRBV13 to TRBJ1-3; D is uncertain. V was clipped by 5 bases and J by 3 bases, with 17 bases between them. The germline V gene has CDR1 PRHDT and CDR2 FYEKMQ (reference sequence). The CDR3 runs to 16 residues. CDR3 bases: TGTGCCAGCAGCGGACGCCGTTGGGCTAGTGGAAACACCATATATTTT. It encodes CASSGRRWASGNTIYF.

The chain uses TRBV18 and TRBJ2-5; D is unresolved. CDR1 KGHSH and CDR2 LQKENI come from the germline V gene. Trimming cost V 2 bases and J 4 bases, with 11 bases left between them. This CDR3 is 14 amino acids long. CDR3 sequence reads: CASSPSRKPETQYF. As DNA, the CDR3 is TGTGCCAGCTCACCAAGTAGGAAGCCAGAGACCCAGTACTTC.

J is TRBJ1-2 and V is TRBV30, with TRBD1 identical over 9 bases. This CDR3 comprises 19 residues. Per the germline V gene, CDR1 is GTSNPN and CDR2 is SVGIG (reference sequence). Unmatched junction bases numbered 16, after V lost 0 bases and J lost 2 bases. The CDR3: CAWSVEIRDRERLNYGYTF. In nucleotides, the CDR3 is TGTGCCTGGAGTGTGGAGATAAGGGACAGGGAAAGGTTGAACTATGGCTACACCTTC. Variable domain in full (rest from reference TRBV30 and TRBJ1-2): SQTIHQWPATLVQPVGSPLSLECTVEGTSNPNLYWYRQAAGRGLQLLFYSVGIGQISSEVPQNLSASRPQDRQFILSSKKLLLSDSGFYLCAWSVEIRDRERLNYGYTFGSGTRLTVV.

The V gene is TRBV5-1, the J gene TRBJ2-7, with D maybe TRBD1 (6 bases). The CDR3 is made up of 14 amino acids. The V end lost 0 bases, the J end lost 0 bases, and 7 bases lay between the germline ends. CDR1 is SGHRS and CDR2 is YFSETQ in the germline V gene. The CDR3 sequence is CASSLGTASYEQYF. CDR3 DNA: TGCGCCAGCAGCTTGGGGACAGCCTCCTACGAGCAGTACTTC. Variable domain in full (rest from reference TRBV5-1 and TRBJ2-7): KAGVTQTPRYLIKTRGQQVTLSCSPISGHRSVSWYQQTPGQGLQFLFEYFSETQRNKGNFPGRFSGRQFSNSRSEMNVSTLELGDSALYLCASSLGTASYEQYFGPGTRLTVT.

Only a few counts were recorded for this clone. This rearrangement joins TRBV5-1 to TRBJ1-3; TRBD1 agrees at 8 bases. Germline CDR1 and CDR2: SGHRS and YFSETQ. The CDR3 totals 17 residues. V was pared by 3 bases and J by 4 bases, with 12 bases of the junction left unmatched. The CDR3 DNA sequence: TGCGCCAGCAGCTCCGATGGAAGACAGGGGCAAGGAAACACCATATATTTT. Translating gives CASSSDGRQGQGNTIYF.

This clone was found a few times. The chain joins TRBV7-9 to TRBJ2-7; TRBD2 matches at 10 bases. The CDR3 extends over 16 amino acids. J gave up 3 bases and V 5 bases, and 10 bases lay outside the gene matches. Germline V gene data show CDR1 as SEHNR and CDR2 as FQNEAQ (reference sequence). The CDR3 reads CASSTTAGGGHYEQYF. Written as DNA, the CDR3 is TGTGCCAGCAGCACCACAGCGGGAGGGGGGCACTACGAGCAGTACTTC. Drawing the rest from reference TRBV7-9 and TRBJ2-7, the complete variable domain is DTGVSQNPRHKITKRGQNVTFRCDPISEHNRLYWYRQTLGQGPEFLTYFQNEAQLEKSRLLSDRFSAERPKGSFSTLEIQRTEQGDSAMYLCASSTTAGGGHYEQYFGPGTRLTVT.

The V and J genes are TRBV5-4 and TRBJ1-1, with 7 bases matching TRBD1. The V gene's germline CDR1 is SGHNT and CDR2 YYREEE (reference sequence). The junction had 15 bases not matched to a gene; V was cut back by 5 bases and J by 5 bases. The length of the CDR3 is 16 residues. DNA for the CDR3: TGTGCCAGCAGGTCCCGACAGGGCCAAGGAGAGACTGAAGCTTTCTTT. Protein: CASRSRQGQGETEAFF.

V gene TRBV19 combines with J gene TRBJ2-2; a possible D gene is TRBD1 (6 bases). Germline-derived CDR1 and CDR2 are LNHDA and SQIVND (reference sequence). CDR3 length: 16 amino acids. V lost 1 base and J lost 5, with 14 bases in between. DNA of the CDR3: TGTGCCAGTAGTATAGTGGCAGGGGAACCGACCGGGGAGCTGTTTTTT. Translation gives CASSIVAGEPTGELFF.

This chain joins TRBV28 and TRBJ2-7, with 8 bases identical to TRBD1. The germline V gene encodes CDR1 MDHEN and CDR2 SYDVKM. V trimming: 8 bases; J trimming: 0 bases; junction bases outside the gene matches: 9. There are 15 residues in the CDR3. CDR3 sequence: CASGRRGRSSYEQYF. The CDR3 bases are TGTGCCAGCGGACGCAGGGGGCGTTCCTCCTACGAGCAGTACTTC. The full variable domain, with the rest looked up from reference TRBV28 and TRBJ2-7, is DVKVTQSSRYLVKRTGEKVFLECVQDMDHENMFWYRQDPGLGLRLIYFSYDVKMKEKGDIPEGYSVSREKKERFSLILESASTNQTSMYLCASGRRGRSSYEQYFGPGTRLTVT.

The genes are TRBV13 and TRBJ2-6; D unclear. Per the germline V gene, CDR1 is PRHDT and CDR2 is FYEKMQ (reference sequence). V lost 4 bases to trimming and J lost 0 bases, with 7 bases between them. The CDR3 extends over 15 amino acids. CDR3 amino acids: CASSSWVSGANVLTF. CDR3 sequence (DNA): TGTGCCAGCAGCTCCTGGGTCTCTGGGGCCAACGTCCTGACTTTC.

The V gene is TRBV5-1, the J gene TRBJ1-4, with TRBD1 matching over 9 bases. J gave up 8 bases and V 4 bases, and 6 bases lay outside the gene matches. Germline V lookup: CDR1 SGHRS, CDR2 YFSETQ. This CDR3 contains 14 residues. The CDR3 spells CASSGQGQGEKLFF. CDR3 coding DNA: TGCGCCAGCAGCGGACAGGGGCAGGGGGAAAAACTGTTTTTT.

The chain joins TRBV2 to TRBJ2-1; perhaps TRBD2 as D (5 bases). V lost 4 bases, J lost 9 bases, and 16 bases lay in between. Germline loops: CDR1 SNHLY, CDR2 FYNNEI. CDR3 length equals 14 residues. Written as DNA, the CDR3 is TGTGCCAGCAGTGCCCCCGGCGGGTACCTTGAGCAGTTCTTC. Protein: CASSAPGGYLEQFF.

This clone was counted once. The CDR3 bases are TGTGCCAGCAGCTTAGGCAAGGGGCTGGCAGATACGCAGTATTTT. Translated: CASSLGKGLADTQYF. The V and J genes are TRBV13 and TRBJ2-3; possibly TRBD1 for D (5 bases). The CDR3 length is 15 residues. Germline V CDR1 and CDR2: PRHDT, FYEKMQ (reference sequence). The V gene lost 0 bases and the J gene lost 4 bases, with 11 bases spanning the gap.

The chain recombines TRBV5-1 with TRBJ2-3; 10 bases align to TRBD2. Germline CDR1 SGHRS, CDR2 YFSETQ. The ends lost 1 base at V and 5 bases at J; junction bases unmatched: 7. The CDR3 loop spans 16 amino acids. CDR3 sequence: CASSLPSGSVRDTQYF. The CDR3 region has the DNA TGCGCCAGCAGCTTGCCTAGCGGGAGTGTGAGAGATACGCAGTATTTT.

V usage is TRBV9 and J usage is TRBJ2-3; 15 bases are shared with TRBD2. The CDR3 is made up of 20 amino acids. J gave up 0 bases and V 4 bases, and 12 bases lay outside the gene matches. Germline values: CDR1 SGDLS, CDR2 YYNGEE. The CDR3 DNA sequence: TGTGCCAGCAGCAAAACGCCGGGACTAGCGGGGGGTATCAGCACAGATACGCAGTATTTT. Protein sequence: CASSKTPGLAGGISTDTQYF.

This clone appeared once. The chain uses TRBV5-1 and TRBJ1-3, with D possibly TRBD1 on 6 matching bases. Trimming pared 6 bases from V and 0 bases from J, leaving 13 bases between. The germline V gene has CDR1 SGHRS and CDR2 YFSETQ. CDR3 length: 15 residues. The CDR3 is CASTLTGSSGNTIYF. DNA for the CDR3: TGCGCCAGCACCCTCACAGGGTCCTCTGGAAACACCATATATTTT.

This chain connects TRBV28 to TRBJ2-7; tentative D call: TRBD1 (8 bases). With 6 bases removed from V and 1 base from J, the gap between germline ends came to 13 bases. Germline values: CDR1 MDHEN, CDR2 SYDVKM. This CDR3 region has 14 residues. The CDR3 here is CASRGGTGSYEQYF. CDR3 nucleotides: TGTGCCAGCAGGGGGGGGACAGGTTCCTACGAGCAGTACTTC. The full variable domain, with the rest looked up from reference TRBV28 and TRBJ2-7, is DVKVTQSSRYLVKRTGEKVFLECVQDMDHENMFWYRQDPGLGLRLIYFSYDVKMKEKGDIPEGYSVSREKKERFSLILESASTNQTSMYLCASRGGTGSYEQYFGPGTRLTVT.

This clone occurred once. This chain connects TRBV5-1 to TRBJ2-5, with D hard to call. The CDR3 contains 14 residues. Germline CDR1 and CDR2: SGHRS and YFSETQ. The V end was cut by 0 bases, the J end by 3 bases, with 9 bases between. The CDR3 is CASSLDGSKETQYF. In nucleotides, the CDR3 is TGCGCCAGCAGCTTGGATGGCAGCAAAGAGACCCAGTACTTC.

This clone was seen once. The rearrangement uses TRBV18 and TRBJ2-2; 11 bases agree with TRBD1. The germline gives CDR1 KGHSH, CDR2 LQKENI. CDR3 length: 16 amino acids. V was pared by 3 bases and J by 7 bases, with 7 bases of the junction left unmatched. CDR3 in DNA: TGTGCCAGCTCACCCTCAGGACAGGGGGCTGGCGGGGAGCTGTTTTTT. As protein: CASSPSGQGAGGELFF. The full variable domain, rest sourced from reference TRBV18 and TRBJ2-2, is NAGVMQNPRHLVRRRGQEARLRCSPMKGHSHVYWYRQLPEEGLKFMVYLQKENIIDESGMPKERFSAEFPKEGPSILRIQQVVRGDSAAYFCASSPSGQGAGGELFFGEGSRLTVL.

V is TRBV15 and J is TRBJ1-3; D is unresolved. The CDR3 covers 15 residues. Trimming stripped 0 bases from V and 0 bases from J, with 6 bases between. CDR1 and CDR2 from the germline V gene are LNHNV and YYDKDF (reference sequence). CDR3 loop: CATSRDVRSGNTIYF. The CDR3 nucleotides read TGTGCCACCAGCAGAGACGTCCGCTCTGGAAACACCATATATTTT.

This chain joins TRBV18 and TRBJ1-1; tentatively, D is TRBD1 (6 bases). CDR1 is KGHSH, CDR2 LQKENI, per germline. V lost 3 bases, J lost 2 bases, and 10 bases lay in between. CDR3 length: 14 residues. The CDR3 sequence: CASSPGGGNTEAFF. DNA of the CDR3: TGTGCCAGCTCACCGGGGGGCGGCAACACTGAAGCTTTCTTT. Combining the CDR3 with reference TRBV18 and TRBJ1-1 gives the whole variable domain NAGVMQNPRHLVRRRGQEARLRCSPMKGHSHVYWYRQLPEEGLKFMVYLQKENIIDESGMPKERFSAEFPKEGPSILRIQQVVRGDSAAYFCASSPGGGNTEAFFGQGTRLTVV.